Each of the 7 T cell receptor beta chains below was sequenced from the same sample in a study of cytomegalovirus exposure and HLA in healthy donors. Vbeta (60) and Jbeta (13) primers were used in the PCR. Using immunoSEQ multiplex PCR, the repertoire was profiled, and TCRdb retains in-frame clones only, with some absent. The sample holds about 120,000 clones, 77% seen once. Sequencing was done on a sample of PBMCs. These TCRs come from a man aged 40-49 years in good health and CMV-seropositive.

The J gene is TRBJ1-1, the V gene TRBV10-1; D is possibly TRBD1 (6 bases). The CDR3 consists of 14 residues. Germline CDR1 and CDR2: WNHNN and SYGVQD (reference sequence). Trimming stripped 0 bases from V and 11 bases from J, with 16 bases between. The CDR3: CASSESGSGAGAFF. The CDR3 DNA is TGCGCCAGCAGTGAGTCGGGGTCAGGGGCAGGCGCTTTCTTT.

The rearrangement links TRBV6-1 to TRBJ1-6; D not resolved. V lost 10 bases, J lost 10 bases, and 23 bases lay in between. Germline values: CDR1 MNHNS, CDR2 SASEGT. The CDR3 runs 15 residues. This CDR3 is CATPAGLGYRSPLHF. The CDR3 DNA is TGTGCCACTCCAGCGGGCCTGGGGTATCGGTCACCCCTCCACTTT.

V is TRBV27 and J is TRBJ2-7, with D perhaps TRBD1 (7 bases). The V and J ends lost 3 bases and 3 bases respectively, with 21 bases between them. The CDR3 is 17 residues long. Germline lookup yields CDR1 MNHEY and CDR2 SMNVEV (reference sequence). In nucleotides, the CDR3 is TGTGCCAGCAGTTTTCGTATTCGGGGCAGGGGGGTCTACGAGCAGTACTTC. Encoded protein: CASSFRIRGRGVYEQYF.

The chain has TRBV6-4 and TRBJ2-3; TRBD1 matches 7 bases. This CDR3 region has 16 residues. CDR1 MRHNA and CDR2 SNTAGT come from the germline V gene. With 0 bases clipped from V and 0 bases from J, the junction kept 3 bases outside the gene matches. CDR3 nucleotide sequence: TGTGCCAGCAGTGACTCGGGACAGCGAAGCACAGATACGCAGTATTTT. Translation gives CASSDSGQRSTDTQYF.

CDR3 sequence: CASSSIGTNSYEQYF. DNA for the CDR3: TGTGCCAGCAGTAGTATCGGGACTAACTCCTACGAGCAGTACTTC. The rearrangement links TRBV2 to TRBJ2-7; TRBD2 aligns across 7 bases. The germline gives CDR1 SNHLY, CDR2 FYNNEI. The V segment lost 5 bases and the J segment 0 bases; nucleotides outside the gene matches: 7. This CDR3 spans 15 amino acids.

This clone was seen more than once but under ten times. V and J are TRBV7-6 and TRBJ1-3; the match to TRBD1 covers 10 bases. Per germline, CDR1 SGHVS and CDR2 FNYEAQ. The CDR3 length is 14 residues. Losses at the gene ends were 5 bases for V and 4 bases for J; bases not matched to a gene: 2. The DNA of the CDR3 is TGTGCCAGCAGCGCGACAGGGGGCGGAAACACCATATATTTT. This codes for CASSATGGGNTIYF.

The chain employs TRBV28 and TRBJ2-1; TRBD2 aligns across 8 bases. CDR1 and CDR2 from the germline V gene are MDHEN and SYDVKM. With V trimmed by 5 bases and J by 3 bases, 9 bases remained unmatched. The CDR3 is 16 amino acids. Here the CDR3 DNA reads TGTGCCAGCAGTACGGCCGTAGCGGGACACTACAATGAGCAGTTCTTC. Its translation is CASSTAVAGHYNEQFF.